These 16 T cell receptor beta chains were sequenced from one sample in a study of blood T cell repertoires in COVID-19. The protocol was immunoSEQ multiplex PCR, while the TCRdb copy is restricted to in-frame clones and leaves out a portion. This sample carries about 160,000 clones, over 80% of them seen once, and the ten largest clones take 4.5% to 5%. Specimen: peripheral blood. All receptors derive from a man between 25 and 39 years old with COVID-19, enrolled during active disease.

The CDR3 bases are TGTGCCAGCAGCTTGGGACAGGGATACACAGATACGCAGTATTTT. Amino acid sequence: CASSLGQGYTDTQYF. This chain joins TRBV7-6 and TRBJ2-3; 9 bases align to TRBD1. The CDR3 sequence is 15 residues long. V trimming: 3 bases; J trimming: 2 bases; junction bases outside the gene matches: 3. Germline-derived CDR1 and CDR2 are SGHVS and FNYEAQ. Full variable domain (missing parts from reference TRBV7-6 and TRBJ2-3): GAGVSQSPRYKVTKRGQDVALRCDPISGHVSLYWYRQALGQGPEFLTYFNYEAQQDKSGLPNDRFSAERPEGSISTLTIQRTEQRDSAMYRCASSLGQGYTDTQYFGPGTRLTVL.

This chain connects TRBV4-2 to TRBJ2-5; TRBD2 is a possible D gene (6 bases). This CDR3 spans 15 amino acids. CDR1 LGHNA and CDR2 YNFKEQ come from the germline V gene. Trimming took 0 bases from V and 2 from J, leaving 10 bases between them. The CDR3 coding sequence is TGTGCCAGCAGCCAAGATATACGGGGGCAAGAGACCCAGTACTTC. It yields the protein CASSQDIRGQETQYF.

This clone has a single count. This chain links TRBV3-1 (or the pseudogene TRBV3-2) with TRBJ1-2; 7 bases match TRBD1. The V segment lost 0 bases and the J segment 4 bases; nucleotides outside the gene matches: 5. CDR3 length equals 15 residues. The germline CDR1 and CDR2 sequences are LGHDT and YNNKEL (reference sequence). The CDR3 DNA reads TGTGCCAGCAGCCAAGATATACAGGGGTTCTATGGCTACACCTTC. It specifies CASSQDIQGFYGYTF.

The chain is built from TRBV7-2 and TRBJ2-7, with D hard to call. The V and J ends lost 5 bases and 5 bases respectively, with 22 bases between them. The CDR3 loop spans 16 amino acids. CDR1 is SGHTA, CDR2 FQGNSA, per germline. CDR3 coding DNA: TGTGCCAGCAGCAACACGGCCGGTAGCTCTTTCCACGAGCAGTACTTC. This encodes CASSNTAGSSFHEQYF.

The CDR3 spells CSVSQASLIYNEQFF. In DNA, the CDR3 is TGCAGCGTAAGTCAAGCTAGCCTAATATACAATGAGCAGTTCTTC. V usage is TRBV29-1 and J usage is TRBJ2-1; TRBD2 is a possible D gene (5 bases). The CDR3 contains 15 residues. V was clipped by 6 bases and J by 4 bases, with 19 bases between them. Per the germline V gene, CDR1 is SQVTM and CDR2 is ANQGSEA.

DNA for the CDR3: TGCGCCAGCAGGGACAGGTCCGTCTATGGCTACACCTTC. Its protein is CASRDRSVYGYTF. The chain uses TRBV4-3 and TRBJ1-2; 7 bases fit TRBD1. The CDR3 is 13 amino acids. The V gene end was trimmed by 6 bases and the J gene end by 4 bases; junction bases not matched to a gene: 5. CDR1 and CDR2 (germline): LGHNA, YSLEER.

The chain combines TRBV6-6 with TRBJ2-7; perhaps TRBD2 as D (5 bases). Germline V lookup: CDR1 MNHNY, CDR2 SVGAGI (reference sequence). The length of the CDR3 is 14 residues. Trimming cost V 4 bases and J 5 bases, with 15 bases left between them. CDR3 sequence: CASSFTLARDEQYF. The DNA of the CDR3 is TGTGCCAGCAGTTTCACTCTAGCTCGGGACGAGCAGTACTTC.

This chain links TRBV19 with TRBJ2-1; 12 bases match TRBD2. After removal of 4 bases from V and 8 bases from J, the junction contained 12 bases not matched to a gene. CDR3 length equals 17 residues. CDR1 is LNHDA, CDR2 SQIVND, per germline (reference sequence). The CDR3 sequence is CASSTRTTSGSDDEQFF. CDR3 nucleotides: TGTGCCAGTAGTACAAGAACGACTAGCGGGAGCGACGATGAGCAGTTCTTC.

The chain has TRBV7-9 and TRBJ2-1, with 11 bases matching TRBD2. CDR3 length: 16 residues. Losses at the gene ends were 4 bases for V and 6 bases for J; bases not matched to a gene: 8. From germline, CDR1 is SEHNR and CDR2 FQNEAQ (reference sequence). This CDR3 reads CASSYRSGRAVNEQFF. The CDR3 nucleotides read TGTGCCAGCAGCTACCGTAGCGGGAGGGCTGTCAATGAGCAGTTCTTC.

As DNA, the CDR3 is TGTGCCAGTAGTATAGCGGGACAACCCCTCTCTATCGAGCAGTACTTC. Translated, it gives CASSIAGQPLSIEQYF. The rearrangement joins TRBV19 to TRBJ2-7, with D maybe TRBD1 (6 bases). Trimming took 1 base from V and 6 from J, leaving 19 bases between them. The CDR3 runs 16 residues. CDR1 LNHDA and CDR2 SQIVND come from the germline V gene (reference sequence).

This clone is a singleton in its sample. The rearrangement uses TRBV7-8 and TRBJ1-2; a possible D gene is TRBD1 (6 bases). Trimming removed 5 bases from V and 7 bases from J, with 14 bases in between. The CDR3 is 13 residues long. Germline V gives CDR1 SGHVS, CDR2 FQNEAQ. CDR3 loop: CASSPRGMGGYTF. CDR3 sequence (DNA): TGTGCCAGCAGCCCTAGGGGGATGGGTGGCTACACCTTC.

This clone was observed once. This chain joins TRBV3-1 (or the pseudogene TRBV3-2) and TRBJ1-2; D might be TRBD1 (5 bases). Per germline, CDR1 LGHDT and CDR2 YNNKEL (reference sequence). The CDR3 covers 16 residues. V dropped 1 base and J dropped 1 base, with 13 bases sitting between them. CDR3 residues: CASSQGGDRFNYGYTF. CDR3 sequence (DNA): TGTGCCAGCAGCCAAGGAGGAGACAGATTTAACTATGGCTACACCTTC.

The rearrangement joins TRBV19 to TRBJ1-4; D gene ambiguous. CDR3 length: 14 residues. Per germline, CDR1 LNHDA and CDR2 SQIVND (reference sequence). V was shortened by 0 bases and J by 1 base, with 3 bases between the two germline ends. The chain's CDR3 is CASSIERTNEKLFF. The CDR3 DNA is TGTGCCAGTAGTATAGAGCGAACTAATGAAAAACTGTTTTTT.

This chain uses TRBV19 with TRBJ1-2; 11 nucleotides agree with TRBD1. The CDR3 runs 13 residues. Germline CDR1 is LNHDA and CDR2 is SQIVND (reference sequence). J was trimmed by 8 bases and V by 6 bases; bases with no gene match: 5. The CDR3 here is CASRGQGARGYTF. The CDR3 DNA reads TGTGCCAGTAGAGGACAGGGGGCGAGAGGCTACACCTTC.

V usage is TRBV9 and J usage is TRBJ2-6, with 7 bases identical to TRBD1. The V gene's germline CDR1 is SGDLS and CDR2 YYNGEE. Losses at the gene ends were 3 bases for V and 3 bases for J; bases not matched to a gene: 3. The CDR3 spans 15 residues. CDR3 sequence: CASSATGDGANVLTF. The CDR3 DNA reads TGTGCCAGCAGCGCTACAGGGGATGGGGCCAACGTCCTGACTTTC.

This clone was seen only once. CDR3 sequence (DNA): TGTGCCAGCAGTTACGCGGCGGGGAGCAATGAGCAGTTCTTC. Its translation is CASSYAAGSNEQFF. The rearrangement uses TRBV6-2 or TRBV6-3 and TRBJ2-1; TRBD2 might be the D (6 bases). Germline assignment: CDR1 MNHEY and CDR2 SVGEGT. V lost 2 bases to trimming and J lost 6 bases, with 11 bases between them. The CDR3 covers 14 residues.